The 18 T cell receptor beta chains in this list originate from one sample, sequenced in a study of early T cells in non-severe SARS-CoV-2 infection. One entry per CDR3 protein, called by TCRdb with MiXCR from the 5' RACE reads. This sample yields under 85,000 distinct CDR3 sequences, of which 5% are seen a single time; roughly 6.6% belongs to the top ten. The sample was whole blood, taken at baseline. These receptors originate from an adult who was a healthcare worker with PCR-confirmed SARS-CoV-2 infection or an uninfected control (not recorded which).

This clonotype was counted ten times or more. This chain connects TRBV20-1 to TRBJ2-1; D is possibly TRBD2 (6 bases). V was trimmed by 0 bases and J by 7 bases, leaving 16 bases between them. The CDR3 sequence is 15 residues long. Germline lookup yields CDR1 DFQATT and CDR2 SNEGSKA (reference sequence). The CDR3 DNA is TGCAGTGCTAGAGAACCGGGACTCGTTGGGAATGAGCAGTTCTTC. Protein: CSAREPGLVGNEQFF.

At least ten counts were recorded for this clonotype. The V gene is TRBV20-1, the J gene TRBJ2-5, with 15 bases fitting TRBD2. Trimming cost V 0 bases and J 5 bases; bases outside gene matches: 1. There are 15 residues in the CDR3. Germline V gives CDR1 DFQATT, CDR2 SNEGSKA (reference sequence). The DNA of the CDR3 is TGCAGTGCTAGAGATGGGACTAGCGGGAGGGAGACCCAGTACTTC. Protein sequence: CSARDGTSGRETQYF.

The chain employs TRBV7-9 and TRBJ1-1; D uncertain. V lost 3 bases and J lost 4, with 12 bases in between. The CDR3 is 14 residues long. Looked up from germline, CDR1 is SEHNR and CDR2 is FQNEAQ (reference sequence). The CDR3 here is CASSFRDSGTEAFF. The CDR3 nucleotides are TGTGCCAGCAGCTTCCGGGATAGTGGCACTGAAGCTTTCTTT.

This clonotype was detected many times. The V gene is TRBV25-1, the J gene TRBJ1-1; D uncertain. This CDR3 region has 16 residues. The germline gives CDR1 MGHDK, CDR2 SYGVNS. V was trimmed by 0 bases and J by 0 bases, leaving 11 bases between them. The CDR3 is CASSEYEGSLNTEAFF. DNA of the CDR3: TGTGCCAGCAGTGAATACGAAGGCAGCCTGAACACTGAAGCTTTCTTT.

This clonotype came up a few times. The rearrangement uses TRBV10-3 and TRBJ1-3, with D hard to call. The germline gives CDR1 ENHRY, CDR2 SYGVKD. The CDR3 sequence is 14 residues long. V was trimmed by 3 bases and J by 4 bases, leaving 10 bases between them. Written as DNA, the CDR3 is TGTGCCATCAGTGATAGCAACCTAGGAAACACCATATATTTT. Translation gives CAISDSNLGNTIYF.

Many counts were recorded for this clonotype. This chain links TRBV5-1 with TRBJ2-7, with no clear D. The CDR3 length is 11 residues. V lost 2 bases and J lost 3, with 3 bases in between. The V gene's germline CDR1 is SGHRS and CDR2 YFSETQ. The CDR3 bases are TGCGCCAGCAGCTTCGACTACGAGCAGTACTTC. Protein product: CASSFDYEQYF. The whole variable domain, filled in from reference TRBV5-1 and TRBJ2-7, reads KAGVTQTPRYLIKTRGQQVTLSCSPISGHRSVSWYQQTPGQGLQFLFEYFSETQRNKGNFPGRFSGRQFSNSRSEMNVSTLELGDSALYLCASSFDYEQYFGPGTRLTVT.

In its sample, this clonotype was seen a few times. V usage is TRBV10-2 and J usage is TRBJ2-7, with 7 bases that match TRBD1. Per germline, CDR1 WSHSY and CDR2 SAAADI. The CDR3 loop spans 13 amino acids. V lost 4 bases to trimming and J lost 2 bases; unmatched junction nucleotides: 2. CDR3 amino acids: CASSGDSAYEQYF. The CDR3 nucleotides are TGCGCCAGCAGTGGGGACAGCGCCTACGAGCAGTACTTC.

CDR3 in DNA: TGTGCCAGCAGTTTAGGCGGGACAGGGGTCGAAAAACTGTTTTTT. Residues: CASSLGGTGVEKLFF. This chain connects TRBV28 to TRBJ1-4; 10 bases are a match to TRBD1. With V trimmed by 2 bases and J by 8 bases, 5 bases remained unmatched. CDR3 length equals 15 residues. Germline values: CDR1 MDHEN, CDR2 SYDVKM.

This clonotype was picked up a small number of times. V is TRBV2 and J is TRBJ1-2; D is uncertain. This CDR3 has 12 residues. Germline V lookup: CDR1 SNHLY, CDR2 FYNNEI. V was pared by 1 base and J by 4 bases, with 4 bases between. This CDR3 reads CASSEEVYGYTF. CDR3 sequence (DNA): TGTGCCAGCAGTGAAGAAGTCTATGGCTACACCTTC.

This clonotype has ten or more counts. V is TRBV6-5 and J is TRBJ1-1; D is undetermined. Germline CDR1 is MNHEY and CDR2 is SVGAGI. The CDR3 length is 14 residues. V lost 5 bases, J lost 6 bases, and 16 bases lay in between. Here the CDR3 DNA reads TGTGCCAGCAGTCGTGACAAGGACGAGGCTGAAGCTTTCTTT. Its translation: CASSRDKDEAEAFF.

This clonotype was found many times. The genes are TRBV14 and TRBJ1-1; 7 bases fit TRBD1. Germline CDR1 and CDR2: SGHDN and FVKESK. V lost 3 bases and J lost 7; bases outside the gene matches: 8. This CDR3 is 14 amino acids long. CDR3 sequence reads: CASSHYLTGVEAFF. CDR3 sequence (DNA): TGTGCCAGCAGCCATTACCTCACAGGGGTTGAAGCTTTCTTT.

This clonotype has at least ten counts. V and J are TRBV5-1 and TRBJ2-1; D ambiguous. Germline V gives CDR1 SGHRS, CDR2 YFSETQ. The CDR3 is 15 amino acids. Trimming took 6 bases from V and 1 from J, leaving 14 bases between them. In nucleotides, the CDR3 is TGCGCCAGCAATAGGGCTTTAAGTTCCTACAATGAGCAGTTCTTC. Translation gives CASNRALSSYNEQFF. The whole variable domain, remainder taken from reference TRBV5-1 and TRBJ2-1, is KAGVTQTPRYLIKTRGQQVTLSCSPISGHRSVSWYQQTPGQGLQFLFEYFSETQRNKGNFPGRFSGRQFSNSRSEMNVSTLELGDSALYLCASNRALSSYNEQFFGPGTRLTVL.

The chain combines TRBV7-9 with TRBJ2-1, with 11 bases that match TRBD1. CDR3 length equals 13 residues. From germline, CDR1 is SEHNR and CDR2 FQNEAQ (reference sequence). After removal of 10 bases from V and 6 bases from J, the junction contained 5 bases not matched to a gene. The CDR3 loop is CAIRGTGGNEQFF. The CDR3, as DNA: TGTGCCATCCGCGGGACAGGGGGCAATGAGCAGTTCTTC.

This clonotype was detected once. The chain recombines TRBV9 with TRBJ2-1; the D is unclear. Germline CDR1 is SGDLS and CDR2 is YYNGEE. CDR3 length: 15 residues. The V end lost 0 bases, the J end lost 0 bases, and 7 bases lay between the germline ends. As DNA, the CDR3 is TGTGCCAGCAGCGTAGGGGCCAGCTCCTACAATGAGCAGTTCTTC. Its protein product is CASSVGASSYNEQFF.

The chain uses TRBV6-6 and TRBJ1-3; unclear D gene. Trimming removed 3 bases from V and 0 bases from J, with 6 bases in between. Germline values: CDR1 MNHNY, CDR2 SVGAGI (reference sequence). The CDR3 has 14 residues. CDR3 DNA: TGTGCCAGCAGTTATAAGGCCTCTGGAAACACCATATATTTT. Amino acids: CASSYKASGNTIYF.

This clonotype was counted ten times or more. The chain couples TRBV20-1 to TRBJ1-1; D remains ambiguous. V was trimmed by 7 bases and J by 10 bases, leaving 22 bases between them. This CDR3 spans 13 amino acids. Germline V gene sequence: CDR1 DFQATT, CDR2 SNEGSKA (reference sequence). The CDR3 bases are TGCAGTGGTAAGAGGGCCCAATTATCAGCAGCTTTCTTT. It yields the protein CSGKRAQLSAAFF.

The sample holds a few counts of this clonotype. The chain has TRBV28 and TRBJ2-7, with TRBD2 identical over 9 bases. V lost 5 bases and J lost 2; bases outside the gene matches: 4. Per the germline V gene, CDR1 is MDHEN and CDR2 is SYDVKM. The CDR3 extends over 14 amino acids. The CDR3, as DNA: TGTGCCAGCAGTCCCCGGACTAGCGCCTACGAGCAGTACTTC. It specifies CASSPRTSAYEQYF.

At least ten counts were recorded for this clonotype. This rearrangement joins TRBV9 to TRBJ2-7, with 8 bases aligning to TRBD1. V lost 4 bases to trimming and J lost 5 bases; unmatched junction nucleotides: 8. The germline gives CDR1 SGDLS, CDR2 YYNGEE. The CDR3 has 14 residues. The CDR3 spells CASSPWDRPHEQYF. In DNA, the CDR3 is TGTGCCAGCAGCCCCTGGGACAGGCCCCACGAGCAGTACTTC.